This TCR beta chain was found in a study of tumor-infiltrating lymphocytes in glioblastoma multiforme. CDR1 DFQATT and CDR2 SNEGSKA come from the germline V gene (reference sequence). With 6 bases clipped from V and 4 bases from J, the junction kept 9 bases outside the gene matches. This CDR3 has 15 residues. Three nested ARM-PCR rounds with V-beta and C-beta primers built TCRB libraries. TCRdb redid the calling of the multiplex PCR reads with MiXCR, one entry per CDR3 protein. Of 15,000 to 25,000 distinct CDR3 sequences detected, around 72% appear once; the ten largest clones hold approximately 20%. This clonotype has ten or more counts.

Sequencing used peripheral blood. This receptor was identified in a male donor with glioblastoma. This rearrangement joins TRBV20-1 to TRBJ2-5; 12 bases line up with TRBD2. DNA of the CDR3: TGCAGTGCCCCCTCGACTAGCGGGAGCGGAGAGACCCAGTACTTC. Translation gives CSAPSTSGSGETQYF.